Presented here are 5 T cell receptor beta chains from one specimen sequenced in a study of molecular identifiers for immune sequencing clone quantification. TCRdb used MiXCR to reprocess the PCR reads, holding one entry per CDR3 protein. The profile covers a few hundred thousand distinct CDR3 sequences, with about a quarter appearing a single time and around 0.8% taken by the ten largest. The specimen was naive CD8+ T cells from blood, with Jurkat cell RNA spiked in. Subset denoted: FACS-sorted CD8+CD4-CCR7+CD45RA+ naive T cells. These receptors were obtained from a human donor in good health. Some libraries in this study had Jurkat cell RNA spiked in.

The V call is TRBV27, the J call TRBJ2-6; TRBD1 matches at 9 bases. After removal of 5 bases from V and 3 bases from J, the junction contained 5 bases not matched to a gene. CDR3 length equals 16 residues. Germline V gene lookup returns CDR1 MNHEY and CDR2 SMNVEV (reference sequence). CDR3 residues: CASSVTGGVGANVLTF. CDR3 bases: TGTGCCAGCAGTGTAACAGGGGGCGTTGGGGCCAACGTCCTGACTTTC. The full variable domain, its missing parts supplied by reference TRBV27 and TRBJ2-6, is EAQVTQNPRYLITVTGKKLTVTCSQNMNHEYMSWYRQDPGLGLRQIYYSMNVEVTDKGDVPEGYKVSRKEKRNFPLILESPSPNQTSLYFCASSVTGGVGANVLTFGAGSRLTVL.

This clonotype was observed a few times. V usage is TRBV7-6 and J usage is TRBJ2-1; the D gene is possibly TRBD1 (6 bases). The CDR3 consists of 15 residues. From germline, CDR1 is SGHVS and CDR2 FNYEAQ. V lost 2 bases and J 5 bases, leaving 13 bases between the germline ends. The CDR3 DNA follows: TGTGCCAGCAGCTTATTAGGGGGTAGGGACAATGAGCAGTTCTTC. Its translation is CASSLLGGRDNEQFF.

This clonotype has a count of ten or more. The CDR3 sequence is CASSLAAGSAYNEQFF. Written as DNA, the CDR3 is TGTGCCAGCAGCTTAGCGGCGGGTAGTGCCTACAATGAGCAGTTCTTC. J is TRBJ2-1 and V is TRBV7-9, with a tentative D call TRBD2 (5 bases). The CDR3 contains 16 residues. V gave up 0 bases and J gave up 2 bases, with 11 bases separating them. CDR1 is SEHNR, CDR2 FQNEAQ, per germline (reference sequence). Filled out from reference TRBV7-9 and TRBJ2-1, the complete variable domain reads DTGVSQNPRHKITKRGQNVTFRCDPISEHNRLYWYRQTLGQGPEFLTYFQNEAQLEKSRLLSDRFSAERPKGSFSTLEIQRTEQGDSAMYLCASSLAAGSAYNEQFFGPGTRLTVL.

Worth noting for this clonotype: A much more abundant neighbour one base away suggests this may be a read error. No conserved phenylalanine or tryptophan is present at the end of the CDR3, so a read error is the likely explanation. The chain joins TRBV11-2 to TRBJ2-5; TRBD2 matches 16 bases. J was trimmed by 1 base and V by 4 bases; bases with no gene match: 6. Germline assignment: CDR1 SGHAT and CDR2 FQNNGV. This CDR3 comprises 18 residues. CDR3 protein: CASSYGTSGGAFQETQYL. The CDR3 DNA reads as TGTGCCAGCAGCTACGGGACTAGCGGGGGGGCCTTCCAAGAGACCCAGTACCTC.

The chain recombines TRBV19 with TRBJ2-2; a weak D match, TRBD2 (5 bases). In germline, CDR1 is LNHDA, CDR2 SQIVND (reference sequence). V shed 7 bases and J shed 0 bases, with 9 bases lying between them. This CDR3 region has 14 residues. CDR3 loop: CASIGETNTGELFF. In DNA form, the CDR3 reads TGTGCCAGTATTGGGGAGACGAACACCGGGGAGCTGTTTTTT. Together with reference TRBV19 and TRBJ2-2, the CDR3 gives the full variable domain: DGGITQSPKYLFRKEGQNVTLSCEQNLNHDAMYWYRQDPGQGLRLIYYSQIVNDFQKGDIAEGYSVSREKKESFPLTVTSAQKNPTAFYLCASIGETNTGELFFGEGSRLTVL.